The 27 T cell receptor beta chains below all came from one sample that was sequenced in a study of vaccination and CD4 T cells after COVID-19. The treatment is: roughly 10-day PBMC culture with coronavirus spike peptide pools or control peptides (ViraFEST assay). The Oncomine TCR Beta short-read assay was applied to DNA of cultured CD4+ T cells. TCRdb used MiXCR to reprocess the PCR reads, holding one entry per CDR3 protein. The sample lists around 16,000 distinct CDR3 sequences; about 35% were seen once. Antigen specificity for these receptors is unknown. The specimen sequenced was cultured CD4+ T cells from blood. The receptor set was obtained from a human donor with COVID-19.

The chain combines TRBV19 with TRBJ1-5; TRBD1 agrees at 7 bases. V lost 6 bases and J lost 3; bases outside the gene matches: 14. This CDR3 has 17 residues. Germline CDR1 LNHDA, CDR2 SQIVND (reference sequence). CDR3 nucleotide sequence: TGTGCCAGTAGATCACCCCCGGGACAGCTTAACAATCAGCCCCAGCATTTT. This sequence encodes CASRSPPGQLNNQPQHF.

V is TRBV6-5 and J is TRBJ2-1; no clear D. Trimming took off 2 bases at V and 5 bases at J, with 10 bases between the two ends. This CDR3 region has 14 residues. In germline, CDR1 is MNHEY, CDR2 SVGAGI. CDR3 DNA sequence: TGTGCCAGCAGTTACAATGGCGGACACAATGAGCAGTTCTTC. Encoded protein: CASSYNGGHNEQFF.

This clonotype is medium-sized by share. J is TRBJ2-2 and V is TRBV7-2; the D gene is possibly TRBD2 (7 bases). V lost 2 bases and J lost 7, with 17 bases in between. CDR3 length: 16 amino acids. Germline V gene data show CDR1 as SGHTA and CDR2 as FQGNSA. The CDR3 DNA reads TGTGCCAGCAGCTTATTTCGGGGGGCCGTCGACGGGGAGCTGTTTTTT. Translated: CASSLFRGAVDGELFF.

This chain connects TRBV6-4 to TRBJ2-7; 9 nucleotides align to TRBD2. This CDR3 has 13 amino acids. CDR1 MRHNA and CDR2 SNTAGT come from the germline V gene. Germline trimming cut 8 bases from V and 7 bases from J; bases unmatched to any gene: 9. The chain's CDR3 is CASGASGEREQYF. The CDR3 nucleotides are TGTGCCAGCGGGGCTAGCGGGGAGCGGGAGCAGTACTTC.

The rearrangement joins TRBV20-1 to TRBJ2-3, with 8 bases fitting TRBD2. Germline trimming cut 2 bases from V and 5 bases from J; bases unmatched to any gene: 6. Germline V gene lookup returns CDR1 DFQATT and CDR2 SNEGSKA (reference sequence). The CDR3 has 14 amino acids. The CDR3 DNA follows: TGCAGTGCTAGAAGGACTAGCCGGGAAGATACGCAGTATTTT. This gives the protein CSARRTSREDTQYF.

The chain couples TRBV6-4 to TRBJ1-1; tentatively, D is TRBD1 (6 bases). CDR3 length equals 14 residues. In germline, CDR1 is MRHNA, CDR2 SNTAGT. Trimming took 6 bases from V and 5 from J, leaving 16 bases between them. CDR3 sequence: CASSLAGENTEAFF. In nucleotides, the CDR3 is TGTGCCAGCAGCTTAGCAGGGGAGAATACTGAAGCTTTCTTT.

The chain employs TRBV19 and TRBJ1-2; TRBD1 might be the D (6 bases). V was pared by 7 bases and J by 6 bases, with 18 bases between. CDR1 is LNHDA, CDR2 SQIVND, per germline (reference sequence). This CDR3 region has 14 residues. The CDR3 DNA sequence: TGTGCCAGTAAAGCGGCAGGGGTACAGAATGGCTACACCTTC. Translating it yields CASKAAGVQNGYTF.

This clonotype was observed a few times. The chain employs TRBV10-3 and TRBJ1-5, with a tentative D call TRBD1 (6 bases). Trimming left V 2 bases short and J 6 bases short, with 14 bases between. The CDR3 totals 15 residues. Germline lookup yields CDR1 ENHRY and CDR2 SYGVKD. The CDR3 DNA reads TGTGCCATCAGTGAGGCAGGACAGTCGGGTCAGCCCCAGCATTTT. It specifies CAISEAGQSGQPQHF.

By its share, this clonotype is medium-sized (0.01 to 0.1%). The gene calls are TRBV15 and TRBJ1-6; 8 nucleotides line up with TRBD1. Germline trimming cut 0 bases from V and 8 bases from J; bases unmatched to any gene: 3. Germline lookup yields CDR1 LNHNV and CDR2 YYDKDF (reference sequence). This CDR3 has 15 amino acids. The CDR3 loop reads CATSREDRVYSPLHF. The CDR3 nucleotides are TGTGCCACCAGCAGAGAGGACAGGGTTTATTCACCCCTCCACTTT.

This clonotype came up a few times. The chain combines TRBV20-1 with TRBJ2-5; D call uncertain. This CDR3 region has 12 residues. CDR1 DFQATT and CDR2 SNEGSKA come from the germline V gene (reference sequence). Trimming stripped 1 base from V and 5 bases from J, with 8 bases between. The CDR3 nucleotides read TGCAGTGCTAGAGGACAATCGGAGACCCAGTACTTC. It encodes CSARGQSETQYF.

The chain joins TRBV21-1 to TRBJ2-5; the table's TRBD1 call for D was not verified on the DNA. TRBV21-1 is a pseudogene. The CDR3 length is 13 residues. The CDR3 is CASSKAAGETQYF. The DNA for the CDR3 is TGTGCCAGCAGCAAGGCCGCCGGGGAGACCCAGTACTTC.

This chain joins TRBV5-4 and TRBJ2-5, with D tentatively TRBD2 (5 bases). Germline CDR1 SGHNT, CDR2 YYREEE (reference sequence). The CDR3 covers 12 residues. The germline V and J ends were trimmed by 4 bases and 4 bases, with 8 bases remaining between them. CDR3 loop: CASSIGGETQYF. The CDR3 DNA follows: TGTGCCAGCAGCATAGGAGGAGAGACCCAGTACTTC.

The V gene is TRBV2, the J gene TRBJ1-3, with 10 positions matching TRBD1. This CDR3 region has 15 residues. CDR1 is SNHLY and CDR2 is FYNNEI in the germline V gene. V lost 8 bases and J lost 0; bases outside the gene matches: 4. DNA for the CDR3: TGTGCCAGCCGGACAGGGGGTGACTCTGGAAACACCATATATTTT. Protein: CASRTGGDSGNTIYF.

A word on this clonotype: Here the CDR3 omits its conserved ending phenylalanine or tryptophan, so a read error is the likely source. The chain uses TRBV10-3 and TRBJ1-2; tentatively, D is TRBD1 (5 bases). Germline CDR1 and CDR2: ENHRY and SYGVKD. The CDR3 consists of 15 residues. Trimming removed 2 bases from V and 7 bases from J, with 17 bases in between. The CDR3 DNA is TGTGCCATCAGTGAGGTGGGGCGGTGGTCTTCTGGCTACACCCTC. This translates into CAISEVGRWSSGYTL.

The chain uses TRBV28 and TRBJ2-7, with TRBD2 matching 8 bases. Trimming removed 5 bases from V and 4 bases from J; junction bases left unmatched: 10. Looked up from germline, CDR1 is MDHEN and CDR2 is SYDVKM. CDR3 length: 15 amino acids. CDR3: CASSPGGAEDYEQYF. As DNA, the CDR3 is TGTGCCAGCAGTCCCGGGGGGGCGGAGGATTACGAGCAGTACTTC.

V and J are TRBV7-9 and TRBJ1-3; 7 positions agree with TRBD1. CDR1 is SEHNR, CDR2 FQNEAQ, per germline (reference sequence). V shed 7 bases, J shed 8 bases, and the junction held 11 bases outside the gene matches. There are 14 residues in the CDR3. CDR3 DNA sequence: TGTGCCAGCAATTATGGAGGGGGCTTTGACACCATATATTTT. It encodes CASNYGGGFDTIYF.

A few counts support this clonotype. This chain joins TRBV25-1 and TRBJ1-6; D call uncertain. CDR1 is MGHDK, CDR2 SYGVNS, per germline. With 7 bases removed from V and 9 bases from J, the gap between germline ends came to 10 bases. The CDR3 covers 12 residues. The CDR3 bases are TGTGCCAGCACCGAGGGCGTTTCACCCCTCCACTTT. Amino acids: CASTEGVSPLHF.

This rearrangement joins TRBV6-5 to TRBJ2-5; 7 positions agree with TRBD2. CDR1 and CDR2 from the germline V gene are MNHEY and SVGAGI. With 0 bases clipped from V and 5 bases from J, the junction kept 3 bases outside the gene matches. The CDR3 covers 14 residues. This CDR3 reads CASSYSPGGETQYF. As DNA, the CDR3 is TGTGCCAGCAGTTACTCACCGGGGGGTGAGACCCAGTACTTC.

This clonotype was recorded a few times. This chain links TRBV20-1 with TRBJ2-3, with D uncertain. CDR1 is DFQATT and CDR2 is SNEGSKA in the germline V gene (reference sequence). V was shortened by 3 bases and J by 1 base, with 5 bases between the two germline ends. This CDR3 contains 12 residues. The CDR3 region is CSASPRTDTQYF. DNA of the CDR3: TGCAGTGCTAGTCCCCGCACAGATACGCAGTATTTT.

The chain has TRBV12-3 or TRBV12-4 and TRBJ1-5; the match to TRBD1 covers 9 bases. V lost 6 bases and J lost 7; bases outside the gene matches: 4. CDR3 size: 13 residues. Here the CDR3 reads CASRGQGGQPQHF. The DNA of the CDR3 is TGTGCCAGCAGGGGACAGGGAGGGCAGCCCCAGCATTTT.

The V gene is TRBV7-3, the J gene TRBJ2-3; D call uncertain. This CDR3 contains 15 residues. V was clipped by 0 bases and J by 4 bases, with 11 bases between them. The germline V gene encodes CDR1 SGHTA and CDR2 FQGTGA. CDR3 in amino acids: CASSLTSGFADTQYF. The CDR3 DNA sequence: TGTGCCAGCAGCTTAACGAGTGGTTTCGCAGATACGCAGTATTTT.

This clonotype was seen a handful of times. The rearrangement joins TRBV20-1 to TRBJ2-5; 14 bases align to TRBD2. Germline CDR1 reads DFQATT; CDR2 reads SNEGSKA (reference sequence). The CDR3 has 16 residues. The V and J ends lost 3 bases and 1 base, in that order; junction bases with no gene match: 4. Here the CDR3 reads CSASPGLAGGQETQYF. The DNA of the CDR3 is TGCAGTGCTAGCCCCGGACTAGCGGGGGGCCAAGAGACCCAGTACTTC.

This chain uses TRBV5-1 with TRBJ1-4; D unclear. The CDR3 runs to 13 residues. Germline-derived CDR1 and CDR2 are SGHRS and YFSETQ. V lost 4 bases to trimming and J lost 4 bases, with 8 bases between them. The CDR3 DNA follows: TGCGCCAGCAGCCCCGGCAGTAATGAAAAACTGTTTTTT. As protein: CASSPGSNEKLFF. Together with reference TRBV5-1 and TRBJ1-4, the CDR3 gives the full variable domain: KAGVTQTPRYLIKTRGQQVTLSCSPISGHRSVSWYQQTPGQGLQFLFEYFSETQRNKGNFPGRFSGRQFSNSRSEMNVSTLELGDSALYLCASSPGSNEKLFFGSGTQLSVL.

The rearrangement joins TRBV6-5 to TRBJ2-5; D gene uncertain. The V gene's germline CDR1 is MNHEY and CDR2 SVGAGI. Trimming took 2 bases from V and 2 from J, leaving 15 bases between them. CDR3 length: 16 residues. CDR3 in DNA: TGTGCCAGCAGTTACGGTCTAGGAGAGATACAAGAGACCCAGTACTTC. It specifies CASSYGLGEIQETQYF.

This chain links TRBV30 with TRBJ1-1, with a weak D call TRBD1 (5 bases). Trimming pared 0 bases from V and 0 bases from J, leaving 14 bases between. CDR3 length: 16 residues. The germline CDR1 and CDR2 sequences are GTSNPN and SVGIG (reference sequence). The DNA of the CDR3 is TGTGCCTGGAGTGTAGGTGGGGCCTACATGAACACTGAAGCTTTCTTT. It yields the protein CAWSVGGAYMNTEAFF.

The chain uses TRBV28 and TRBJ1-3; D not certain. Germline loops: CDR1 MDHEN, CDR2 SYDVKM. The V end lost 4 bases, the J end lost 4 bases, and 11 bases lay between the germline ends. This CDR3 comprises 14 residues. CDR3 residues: CASSSGGSGNTIYF. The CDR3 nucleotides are TGTGCCAGCAGTTCAGGCGGGAGCGGAAACACCATATATTTT.

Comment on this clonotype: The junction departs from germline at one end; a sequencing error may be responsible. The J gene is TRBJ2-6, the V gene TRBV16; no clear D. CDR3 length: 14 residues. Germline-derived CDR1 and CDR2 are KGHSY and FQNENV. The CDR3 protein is CASTQRAGANVLTF. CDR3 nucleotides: TGTGCCAGCACCCAACGGGCTGGGGCCAACGTCCTGACTTTC. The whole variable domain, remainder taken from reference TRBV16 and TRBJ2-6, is GEEVAQTPKHLVRGEGQKAKLYCAPIKGHSYVFWYQQVLKNEFKFLISFQNENVFDETGMPKERFSAKCLPNSPCSLEIQATKLEDSAVYFCASTQRAGANVLTFGAGSRLTVL.